This TCR beta chain was captured by sequencing in a study of T cell responses to AZD1222 COVID-19 vaccine. Study observations and caveats: As reported, nearly half of all spike-specific TCRs target variant regions that are unmutated. The donor cohort was predominantly white British with a female majority, and clonal diversity may have been underestimated. In all cases, repertoires were sampled only after the peak T cell response.

About this clone itself: The antigen is not known.

Clones were sequenced by immunoSEQ multiplex PCR, and TCRdb holds only the in-frame ones, with some missing. The table lists roughly 77,000 clones, 90% to 95% of them singletons. The V and J ends lost 5 bases and 3 bases, in that order; junction bases with no gene match: 9. The CDR3 length is 15 residues. The germline V gene has CDR1 SGHKS and CDR2 YYEKEE (reference sequence). The sequencing used peripheral blood, collected on day 0 of AZD1222 vaccination. The clonotype comes from an adult in good health. This sequence joins TRBV5-5 and TRBJ2-5; 8 nucleotides agree with TRBD1. The CDR3 nucleotides read TGTGCCAGCAGTTCATACGACAGGGGAAAAGAGACCCAGTACTTC. Translating gives CASSSYDRGKETQYF.